These 5 T cell receptor beta chains originate from one sample sequenced in a study of identical twins. TCRdb analysed the 5' RACE reads with MiXCR anew, one entry per CDR3 protein. The sample lists 1.5 million to 2 million distinct CDR3 sequences; less than 40% were seen once. The sequenced sample consisted of cord blood. These receptors originate from a newborn girl in good health.

The V call is TRBV4-1, the J call TRBJ2-3; D uncertain. This CDR3 spans 14 amino acids. CDR1 and CDR2 from the germline V gene are MGHRA and YSYEKL. The V gene lost 1 base and the J gene lost 4 bases, with 9 bases spanning the gap. The CDR3 region is CASSQGQRADTQYF. CDR3 DNA sequence: TGCGCCAGCAGCCAAGGGCAAAGGGCAGATACGCAGTATTTT.

V gene TRBV28 combines with J gene TRBJ1-1; 8 positions match TRBD1. This CDR3 spans 14 amino acids. Trimming at V came to 6 bases and at J to 4 bases, leaving 7 bases not matched to a gene. The germline CDR1 and CDR2 sequences are MDHEN and SYDVKM. CDR3: CASRSNDRGTEAFF. The CDR3 region has the DNA TGTGCCAGCAGGTCCAACGACAGGGGCACTGAAGCTTTCTTT.

The rearrangement links TRBV2 to TRBJ2-1; 7 bases line up with TRBD1. V lost 6 bases to trimming and J lost 2 bases; unmatched junction nucleotides: 7. Germline-derived CDR1 and CDR2 are SNHLY and FYNNEI. The CDR3 has 15 amino acids. The CDR3 DNA reads TGTGCCAGCAGACTCGGACAGGCCCCCTACAATGAGCAGTTCTTC. It encodes CASRLGQAPYNEQFF. The complete variable domain, with remaining parts taken from reference TRBV2 and TRBJ2-1, reads EPEVTQTPSHQVTQMGQEVILRCVPISNHLYFYWYRQILGQKVEFLVSFYNNEISEKSEIFDDQFSVERPDGSNFTLKIRSTKLEDSAMYFCASRLGQAPYNEQFFGPGTRLTVL.

Details on this clonotype: At one of its ends the junction is not consistent with the germline gene, which may arise from a read error. The V and J genes are TRBV6-6 and TRBJ2-1; D is unclear. The V gene's germline CDR1 is MNHNY and CDR2 SVGAGI (reference sequence). The CDR3 spans 14 residues. The CDR3 here is CASSPSLAYSEQFF. Written as DNA, the CDR3 is TGTGCCAGCAGTCCCAGCCTCGCCTACAGTGAGCAGTTCTTC.

V and J are TRBV6-5 and TRBJ1-1, with D possibly matching TRBD1 (5 bases). The V gene's germline CDR1 is MNHEY and CDR2 SVGAGI. The CDR3 is 10 residues long. Between the trimmed V and J ends, which lost 10 bases and 6 bases, there was a span of 9 bases. The CDR3 sequence: CATMGAEAFF. CDR3 nucleotides: TGTGCCACCATGGGGGCTGAAGCTTTCTTT.